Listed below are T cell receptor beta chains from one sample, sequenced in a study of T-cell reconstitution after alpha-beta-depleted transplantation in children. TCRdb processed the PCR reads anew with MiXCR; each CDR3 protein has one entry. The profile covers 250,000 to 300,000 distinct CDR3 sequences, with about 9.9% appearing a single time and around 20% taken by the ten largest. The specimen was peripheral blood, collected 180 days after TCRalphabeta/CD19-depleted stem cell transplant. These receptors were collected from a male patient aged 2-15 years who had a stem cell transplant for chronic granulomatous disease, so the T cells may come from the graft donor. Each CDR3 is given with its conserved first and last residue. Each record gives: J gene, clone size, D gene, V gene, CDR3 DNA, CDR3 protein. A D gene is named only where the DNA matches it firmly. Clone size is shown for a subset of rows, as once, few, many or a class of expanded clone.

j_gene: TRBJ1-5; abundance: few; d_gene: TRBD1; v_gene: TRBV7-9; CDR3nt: TGTGCCAGCAGCATGGACAGGGGTCAGCCCCAGCATTTT; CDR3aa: CASSMDRGQPQHF
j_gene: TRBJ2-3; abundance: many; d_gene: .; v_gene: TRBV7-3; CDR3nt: TGTGCCAGCAGCGAAGTAGGACAAGCGACAGATACGCAGTATTTT; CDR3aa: CASSEVGQATDTQYF
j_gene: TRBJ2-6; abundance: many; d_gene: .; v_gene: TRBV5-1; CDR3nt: TGCGCCAGCAGTCACGCCAGGCTATACTCTGGGGCCAACGTCCTGACTTTC; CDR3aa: CASSHARLYSGANVLTF
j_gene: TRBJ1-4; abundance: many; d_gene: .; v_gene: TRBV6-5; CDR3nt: TGTGCCAGCAGTTACGCCAGGGGTGGTGAAAAACTGTTTTTT; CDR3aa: CASSYARGGEKLFF
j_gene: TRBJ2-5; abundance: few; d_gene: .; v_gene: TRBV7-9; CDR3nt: TGTGCCAGCAGCTTCGGTATAGAGACCCAGTACTTC; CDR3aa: CASSFGIETQYF
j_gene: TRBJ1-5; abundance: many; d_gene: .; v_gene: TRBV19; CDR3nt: TGTGCCAGTAGTATGGGCGGGAATCAGCCCCAGCATTTT; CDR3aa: CASSMGGNQPQHF
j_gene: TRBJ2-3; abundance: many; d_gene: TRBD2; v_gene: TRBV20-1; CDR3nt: TGCAGTGCTAGTTCCCTAGCGGGAGTGGCAGATACGCAGTATTTT; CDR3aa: CSASSLAGVADTQYF
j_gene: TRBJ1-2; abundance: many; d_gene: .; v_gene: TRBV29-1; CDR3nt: TGCAGCGTTGCTCCCGTTAACTATGGCTACACCTTC; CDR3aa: CSVAPVNYGYTF
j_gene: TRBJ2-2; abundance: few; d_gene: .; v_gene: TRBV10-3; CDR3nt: TGTGCCATCAGTGCTTGGGCAGTGATCCCTTCGAACACCGGGGAGCTGTTTTTT; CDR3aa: CAISAWAVIPSNTGELFF
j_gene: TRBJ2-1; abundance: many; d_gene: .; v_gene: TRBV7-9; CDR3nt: TGTGCCAGCTCATTTGGAGCGGGCCACAATGAGCAGTTCTTC; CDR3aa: CASSFGAGHNEQFF
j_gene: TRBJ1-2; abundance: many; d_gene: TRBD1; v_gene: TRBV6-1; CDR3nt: TGTGCCAGCAGAACGACAGGGTTCGGATATGGCTACACCTTC; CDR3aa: CASRTTGFGYGYTF
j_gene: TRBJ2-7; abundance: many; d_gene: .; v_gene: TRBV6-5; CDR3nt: TGTGCTTCAGGGATAGACTACGAGCAGTACTTC; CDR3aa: CASGIDYEQYF
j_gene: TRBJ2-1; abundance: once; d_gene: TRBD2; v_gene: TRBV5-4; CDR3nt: TGTGCCAGCAGCTTGGTCCCCCAGGGGCTAGCGGGGGGCTGGAATGAGCAGCTCTTC; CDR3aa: CASSLVPQGLAGGWNEQLF
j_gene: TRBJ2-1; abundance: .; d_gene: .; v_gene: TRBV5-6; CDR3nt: TGTGCCAGCAGCCCGGACACCGCATTACGCAATGAGCAGTTCTTC; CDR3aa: CASSPDTALRNEQFF
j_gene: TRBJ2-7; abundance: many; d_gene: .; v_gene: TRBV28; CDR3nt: TGTGCCATCCAGTCACAGCTTCCTACTTACGAGCAGTACTTC; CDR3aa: CAIQSQLPTYEQYF
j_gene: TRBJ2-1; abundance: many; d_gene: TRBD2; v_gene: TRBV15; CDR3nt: TGTGCCACCAGCACTTTAGCTCCGGTTGTGGGGAGGGCGCAGTTCTTC; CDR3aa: CATSTLAPVVGRAQFF
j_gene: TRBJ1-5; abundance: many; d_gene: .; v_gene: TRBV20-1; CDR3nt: TGCAGTGCCCCTCAACTACACGGTAATGAAGGCAATCAGCCCCAGCATTTT; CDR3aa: CSAPQLHGNEGNQPQHF
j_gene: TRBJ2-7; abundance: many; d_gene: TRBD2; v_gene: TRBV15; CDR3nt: TGTGCCACCAGCAGGGGAGGGACCCCCAGCTCCTACGAGCAGTACTTC; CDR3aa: CATSRGGTPSSYEQYF
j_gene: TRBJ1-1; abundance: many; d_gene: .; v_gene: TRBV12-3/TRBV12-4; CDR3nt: TGTGCCAGCAGCCTGAAGGCGGGGGAACACACTGAAGCTTTCTTT; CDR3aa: CASSLKAGEHTEAFF
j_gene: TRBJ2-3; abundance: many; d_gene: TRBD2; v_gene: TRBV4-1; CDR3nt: TGCGCCAGCAGCCGGACGACGGGGGGGCCAGATACGCAGTATTTT; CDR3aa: CASSRTTGGPDTQYF
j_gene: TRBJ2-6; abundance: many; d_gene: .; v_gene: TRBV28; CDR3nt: TGTGCCAGCACCTCGGGAAGGGCCAACGTCCTGACTTTC; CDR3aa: CASTSGRANVLTF
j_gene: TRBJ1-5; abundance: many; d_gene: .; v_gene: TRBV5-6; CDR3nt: TGTGCCAGCAGCCGAGCGGGACGGCCAAATCAGCCCCAGCATTTT; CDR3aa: CASSRAGRPNQPQHF
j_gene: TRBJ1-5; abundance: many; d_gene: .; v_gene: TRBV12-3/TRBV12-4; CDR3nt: TGTGCCAGCAGTTTAGGGCCTGGCAATCAGCCCCAGCATTTT; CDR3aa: CASSLGPGNQPQHF
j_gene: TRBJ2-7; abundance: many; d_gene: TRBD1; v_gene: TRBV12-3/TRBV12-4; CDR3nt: TGTGCCAGCAGCCCCCCGGGACAGGGGTTCTACGAGCAGTACTTC; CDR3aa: CASSPPGQGFYEQYF
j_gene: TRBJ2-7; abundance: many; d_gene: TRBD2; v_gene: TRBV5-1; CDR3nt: TGCGCCAGCAGGGAAGTGGAGGGACTAGCCTCCTACGAGCAGTACTTC; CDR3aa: CASREVEGLASYEQYF
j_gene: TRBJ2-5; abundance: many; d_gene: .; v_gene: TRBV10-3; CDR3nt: TGTGCCATCAGTGAGTCGGGTCAGCAAGAGACCCAGTACTTC; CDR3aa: CAISESGQQETQYF
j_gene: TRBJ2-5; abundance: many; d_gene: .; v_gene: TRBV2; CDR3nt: TGTGCCAGCAGTGAAGCGCTTCTTTTTGGGACCCAAGAGACCCAGTACTTC; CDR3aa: CASSEALLFGTQETQYF
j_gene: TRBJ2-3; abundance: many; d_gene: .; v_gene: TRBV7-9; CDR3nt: TGTGCCAGCAGTTCTAACACAGATACGCAGTATTTT; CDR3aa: CASSSNTDTQYF
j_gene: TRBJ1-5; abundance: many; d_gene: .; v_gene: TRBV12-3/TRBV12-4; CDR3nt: TGTGCCACCAAAAAACAGGGTGCGAGCAATCAGCCCCAGCATTTT; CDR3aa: CATKKQGASNQPQHF
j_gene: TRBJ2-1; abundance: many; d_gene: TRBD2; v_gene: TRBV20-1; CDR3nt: TGCAGTGCTAGTAGGACTAGCCAGCCAACCTCCTACAATGAGCAGTTCTTC; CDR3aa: CSASRTSQPTSYNEQFF
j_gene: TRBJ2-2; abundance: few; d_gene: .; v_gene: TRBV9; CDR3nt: TGTGCCAGCAGCTTCGCCGGGCGCGGGGAGCTGTTTTTT; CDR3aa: CASSFAGRGELFF
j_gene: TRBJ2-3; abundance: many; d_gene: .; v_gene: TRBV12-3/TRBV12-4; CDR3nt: TGTGCCAGCAGTTTATTTTTTTCCGAGGATACGCAGTATTTT; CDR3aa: CASSLFFSEDTQYF
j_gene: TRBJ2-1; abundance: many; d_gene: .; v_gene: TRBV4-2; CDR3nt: TGTGCCAGCAGCCAAGTTTCGTGGAGTGAGCAGTTCTTC; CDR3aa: CASSQVSWSEQFF
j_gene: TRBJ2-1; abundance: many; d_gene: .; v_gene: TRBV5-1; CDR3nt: TGCGCCAGCAGCAACTCCAATTACAATGAGCAGTTCTTC; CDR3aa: CASSNSNYNEQFF
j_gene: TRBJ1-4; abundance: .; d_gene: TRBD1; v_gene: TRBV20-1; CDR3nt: TGCAGTGCTAGGGGTGCGGACAGGCCGAATGTAAAACTGTTTTTT; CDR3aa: CSARGADRPNVKLFF
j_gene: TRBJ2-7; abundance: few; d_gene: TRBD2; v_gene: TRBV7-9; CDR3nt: TGTGCCAGCAGCCCGTTAGCGGGACCCGCCTCCTACGAGCAGTACTTC; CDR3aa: CASSPLAGPASYEQYF
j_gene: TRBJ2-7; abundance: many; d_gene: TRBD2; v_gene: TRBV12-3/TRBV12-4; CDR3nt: TGTGCCAGCAGTTACTTTAGCGGGAGTTACGAGCAGTACTTC; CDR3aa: CASSYFSGSYEQYF
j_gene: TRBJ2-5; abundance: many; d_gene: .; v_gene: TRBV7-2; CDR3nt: TGTGCCAGCAGCTTGGGACCACCAGGGCCCCAAGAGACCCAGTACTTC; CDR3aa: CASSLGPPGPQETQYF
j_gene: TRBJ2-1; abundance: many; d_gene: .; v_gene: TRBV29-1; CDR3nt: TGCAGCGTTGAAGGCGCGGACAAAGGGCAGTTCTTC; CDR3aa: CSVEGADKGQFF
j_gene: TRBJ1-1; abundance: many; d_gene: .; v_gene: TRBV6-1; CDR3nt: TGTGCCAGCAGCCAATTGACCGTGAACACTGAAGCTTTCTTT; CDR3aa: CASSQLTVNTEAFF
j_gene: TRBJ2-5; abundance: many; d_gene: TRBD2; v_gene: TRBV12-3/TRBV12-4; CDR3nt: TGTGCCAGCAGTCTCGTAGCGGGGGGGCCAGGGGAGACCCAGTACTTC; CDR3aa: CASSLVAGGPGETQYF
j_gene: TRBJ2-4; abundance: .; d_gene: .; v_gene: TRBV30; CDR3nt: TGTGCCTGGAAGCAGATGTCGGCCAAAAACATTCAGTACTTC; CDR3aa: CAWKQMSAKNIQYF
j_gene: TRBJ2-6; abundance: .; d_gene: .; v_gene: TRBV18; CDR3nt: TGTGCCAGCTCACCAAAGACAGCCTTCCGCTCTGGGGCCAACGTCCTGACTTTC; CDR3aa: CASSPKTAFRSGANVLTF
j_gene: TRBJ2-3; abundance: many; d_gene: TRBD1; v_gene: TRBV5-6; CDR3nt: TGTGCCAGCAGCTTGGGGGACAGGGTAACAGATACGCAGTATTTT; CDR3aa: CASSLGDRVTDTQYF
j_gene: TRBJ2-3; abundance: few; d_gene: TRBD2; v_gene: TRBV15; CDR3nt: TGTGCCACCAGCAGAGAACTGGCTAGCGGGAGTTTCGATACGCAGTATTTT; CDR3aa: CATSRELASGSFDTQYF
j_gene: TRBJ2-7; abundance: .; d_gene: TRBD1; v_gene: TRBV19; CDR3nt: TGTGCCAGTAGTATCAGGCCAGGGGGTAGCGACGAGCAGTACTTC; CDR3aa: CASSIRPGGSDEQYF
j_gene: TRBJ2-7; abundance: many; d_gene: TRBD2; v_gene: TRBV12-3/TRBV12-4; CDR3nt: TGTGCCAGCAGTTTAGAGGTGATTGGCGGCGGGGGGTCCTACGAGCAGTACTTC; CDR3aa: CASSLEVIGGGGSYEQYF
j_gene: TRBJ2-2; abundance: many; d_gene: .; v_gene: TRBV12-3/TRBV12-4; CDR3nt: TGTGCCAGCAGTTTAGGTCTGACAGGCAGGACCGGGGAGCTGTTTTTT; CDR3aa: CASSLGLTGRTGELFF
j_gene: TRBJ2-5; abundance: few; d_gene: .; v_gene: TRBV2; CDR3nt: TGTGCCAGCAGTGGTAGGAAGGGTAGTAAAGAGACCCAGTACTTC; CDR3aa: CASSGRKGSKETQYF
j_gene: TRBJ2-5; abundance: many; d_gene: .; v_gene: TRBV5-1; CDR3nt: TGCGCCAGCACCCTCTCGTCAGCCCAAGAGACCCAGTACTTC; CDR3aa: CASTLSSAQETQYF
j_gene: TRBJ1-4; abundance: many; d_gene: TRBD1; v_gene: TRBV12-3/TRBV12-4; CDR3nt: TGTGCCAGCAGCATAAGACAGGGAGAGGAAAAACTGTTTTTT; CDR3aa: CASSIRQGEEKLFF
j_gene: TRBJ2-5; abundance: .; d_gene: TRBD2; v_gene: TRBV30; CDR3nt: TGTGCCTGGAGTGGGACTAGCGGGAGGTACTTC; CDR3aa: CAWSGTSGRYF
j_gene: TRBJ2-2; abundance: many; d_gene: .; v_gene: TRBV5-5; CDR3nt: TGTGCCAGCAGCTTAATAATACCCTGGGGCGGGGAGCTGTTTTTT; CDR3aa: CASSLIIPWGGELFF
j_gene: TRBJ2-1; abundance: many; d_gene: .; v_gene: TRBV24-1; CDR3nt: TGTGCCACCAGTGATTTAGGGGCGGAGCAGTTCTTC; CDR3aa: CATSDLGAEQFF
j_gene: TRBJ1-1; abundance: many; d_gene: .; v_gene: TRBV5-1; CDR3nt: TGCGCCAGCAGCGGGGGGCGCGAGGACACTGAAGCTTTCTTT; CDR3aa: CASSGGREDTEAFF
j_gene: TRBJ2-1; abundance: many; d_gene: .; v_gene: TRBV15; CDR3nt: TGTGCCACCAGCAGACCGGGGTGGGTGGCGGAGCAGTTCTTC; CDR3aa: CATSRPGWVAEQFF
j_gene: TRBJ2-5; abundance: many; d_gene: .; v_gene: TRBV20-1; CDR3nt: TGCAGTGCTAGAGTGTTACGACCTCAAGAGACCCAGTACTTC; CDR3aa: CSARVLRPQETQYF